This record looks at one T cell receptor (beta chain) sequence and its context. The data are from a study of patients and donors after allogeneic stem cell transplantation. Trimming took 2 bases from V and 3 from J; bases not matched to a gene: 11. The V gene's germline CDR1 is SGDLS and CDR2 YYNGEE. This CDR3 is built from 18 residues. TCRdb reprocessed the RT-PCR reads with MiXCR, giving one entry per CDR3 protein. Of roughly 200,000 distinct CDR3 sequences in the sample, less than 45% are singletons; the top ten hold 30% to 35%. V usage is TRBV9 and J usage is TRBJ2-3, with 11 bases lining up with TRBD2. This receptor was obtained from a human donor who was either an allogeneic HSCT recipient or a stem cell or donor lymphocyte infusion donor (not recorded which). It is not recorded whose cells these are; they may come from a transplant donor. What was sequenced was blood, either unsorted or a sorted T cell fraction (not recorded which). The chain's CDR3 is CASSVGTSGSSRTDTQYF. The CDR3 DNA is TGTGCCAGCAGCGTGGGCACTAGCGGGAGTAGTAGGACAGATACGCAGTATTTT.